The subject of this entry is one T cell receptor (beta chain). Its target is unknown. One end of the junction fails to match germline, which may point to a read error. These data are taken from a study of T cell responses to AZD1222 COVID-19 vaccine. General observations from the study: Two AZD1222 doses significantly raised spike-specific TCR breadth and depth over controls. Variant regions that are unmutated are reportedly the target of nearly half of spike-specific TCRs.

Recipients boosted at about 4 weeks or about 12 weeks are pooled. The data were produced by immunoSEQ multiplex PCR, yet TCRdb's version contains in-frame clones alone and is incomplete. The profile covers about 42,000 clones, with approximately 89% appearing a single time and around 25% taken by the ten largest. The CDR3 consists of 17 residues. CDR1 and CDR2 (germline): LNHDA, SQIVND (reference sequence). This material consisted of peripheral blood, taken 28 days after the second AZD1222 dose. This chain joins TRBV19 and TRBJ2-7; TRBD2 is a possible D gene (6 bases). This TCR came from an adult who received the AZD1222 COVID-19 vaccine. CDR3 nucleotide sequence: TGTGCCAGTATTATAGACGGCCGGGACTCCCGCCCCTACGAGCAGTACTTC. It translates to CASIIDGRDSRPYEQYF. Together with reference TRBV19 and TRBJ2-7, the CDR3 gives the full variable domain: DGGITQSPKYLFRKEGQNVTLSCEQNLNHDAMYWYRQDPGQGLRLIYYSQIVNDFQKGDIAEGYSVSREKKESFPLTVTSAQKNPTAFYLCASIIDGRDSRPYEQYFGPGTRLTVT.